These T cell receptor beta chains were read from a single sample in a study of blood T cells in healthy people across ages. TCRdb ran MiXCR on the 5' RACE reads and lists one entry per CDR3 protein. Here the sample spans 650,000 or so distinct CDR3 sequences, more than 45% being singletons. The source material was blood. These receptors originate from a woman older than 75 in good health. The CDR3 runs from the conserved cysteine through the conserved F or W. Fields, in order: V gene, clone size, J gene, CDR3 protein. A row's size may be missing; if present it is once, few, many or a size class.

V gene: TRBV7-3
clone size: many
J gene: TRBJ1-1
CDR3 protein: CASSLMGTGNTEAFF

V gene: TRBV30
clone size: many
J gene: TRBJ2-1
CDR3 protein: CAWSGSSGKEQFF

V gene: TRBV20-1
clone size: NA
J gene: TRBJ1-5
CDR3 protein: CSAVGQGDQPQHF

V gene: TRBV20-1
clone size: few
J gene: TRBJ1-5
CDR3 protein: CSARSRISNQPQHF

V gene: TRBV7-9
clone size: NA
J gene: TRBJ1-1
CDR3 protein: CASSPRGSWNTEAFF

V gene: TRBV3-1
clone size: NA
J gene: TRBJ2-3
CDR3 protein: CASSQTVAGMRYF

V gene: TRBV20-1
clone size: few
J gene: TRBJ1-5
CDR3 protein: CSATQGAQGQPQHF

V gene: TRBV18
clone size: NA
J gene: TRBJ2-1
CDR3 protein: CASSPLSGSLSYNEQFF

V gene: TRBV5-1
clone size: NA
J gene: TRBJ2-3
CDR3 protein: CASSPPTSGGAEDTQYF

V gene: TRBV30
clone size: NA
J gene: TRBJ2-3
CDR3 protein: CAWSVRGTSGSGGSTDTQYF

V gene: TRBV3-1
clone size: NA
J gene: TRBJ2-3
CDR3 protein: CASSQEFTDTQYF

V gene: TRBV18
clone size: NA
J gene: TRBJ2-5
CDR3 protein: CASSPTGADMIQYF

V gene: TRBV3-1
clone size: many
J gene: TRBJ2-1
CDR3 protein: CASSQGLTTPSYNEQFF

V gene: TRBV5-1
clone size: many
J gene: TRBJ2-5
CDR3 protein: CASSLIYTGFQETQYF